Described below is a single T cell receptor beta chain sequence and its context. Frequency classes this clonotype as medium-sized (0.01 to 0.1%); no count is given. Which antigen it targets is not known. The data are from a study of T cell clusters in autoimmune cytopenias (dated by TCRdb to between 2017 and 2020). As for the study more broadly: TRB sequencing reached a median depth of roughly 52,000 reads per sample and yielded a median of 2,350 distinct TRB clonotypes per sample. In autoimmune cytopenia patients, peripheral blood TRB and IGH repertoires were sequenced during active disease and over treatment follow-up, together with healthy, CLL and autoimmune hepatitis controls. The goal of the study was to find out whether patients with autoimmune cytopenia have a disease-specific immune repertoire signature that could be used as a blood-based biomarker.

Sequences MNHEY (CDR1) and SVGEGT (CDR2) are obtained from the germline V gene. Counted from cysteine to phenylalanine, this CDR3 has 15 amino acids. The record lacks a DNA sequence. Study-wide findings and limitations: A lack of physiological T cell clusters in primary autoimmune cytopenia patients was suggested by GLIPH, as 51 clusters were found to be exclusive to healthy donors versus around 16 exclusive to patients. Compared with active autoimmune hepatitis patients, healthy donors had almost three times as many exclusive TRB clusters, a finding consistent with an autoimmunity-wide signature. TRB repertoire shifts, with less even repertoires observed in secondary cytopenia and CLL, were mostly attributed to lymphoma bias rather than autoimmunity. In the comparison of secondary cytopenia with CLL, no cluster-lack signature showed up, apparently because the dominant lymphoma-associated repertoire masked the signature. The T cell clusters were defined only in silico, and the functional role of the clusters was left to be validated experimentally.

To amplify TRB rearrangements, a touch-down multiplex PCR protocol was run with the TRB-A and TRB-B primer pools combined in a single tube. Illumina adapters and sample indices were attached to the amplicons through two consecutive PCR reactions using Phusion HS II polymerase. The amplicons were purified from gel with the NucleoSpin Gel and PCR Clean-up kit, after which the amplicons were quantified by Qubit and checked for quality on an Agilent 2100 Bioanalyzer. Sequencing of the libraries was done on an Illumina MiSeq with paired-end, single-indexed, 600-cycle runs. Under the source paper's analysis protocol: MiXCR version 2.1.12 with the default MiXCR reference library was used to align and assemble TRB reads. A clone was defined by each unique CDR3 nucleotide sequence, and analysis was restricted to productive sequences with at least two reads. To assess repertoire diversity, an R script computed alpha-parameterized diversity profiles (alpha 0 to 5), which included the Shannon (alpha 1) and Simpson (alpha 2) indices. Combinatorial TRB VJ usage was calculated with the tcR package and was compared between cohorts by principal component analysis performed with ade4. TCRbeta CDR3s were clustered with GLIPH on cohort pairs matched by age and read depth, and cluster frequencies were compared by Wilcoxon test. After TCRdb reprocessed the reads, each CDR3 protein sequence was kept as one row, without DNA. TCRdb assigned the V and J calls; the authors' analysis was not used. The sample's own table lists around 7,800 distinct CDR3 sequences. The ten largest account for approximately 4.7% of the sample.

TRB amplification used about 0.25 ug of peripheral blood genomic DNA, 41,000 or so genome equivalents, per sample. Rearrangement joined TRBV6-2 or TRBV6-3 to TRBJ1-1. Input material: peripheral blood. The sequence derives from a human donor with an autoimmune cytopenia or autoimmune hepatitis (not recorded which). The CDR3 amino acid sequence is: CASTLTLTAATEAFF.